A selection of T cell receptor beta chains follows, all from one sample in a study of blood T cells in healthy people across ages. TCRdb re-derived calls from the 5' RACE reads in MiXCR, one entry per CDR3 protein. Of 450,000 to 650,000 distinct CDR3 sequences listed, around 24% are singletons. This same sample was also part of a study on T cells of mothers and their children.

Source material: blood. These receptors came from a boy between 5 and 17 years old in good health. The CDR3 runs from the conserved cysteine through the conserved F or W. Fields, in order: D gene, V gene, J gene, clone size, CDR3 protein, CDR3 DNA. A D gene is named only where the DNA matches it firmly. Clone size is shown for a subset of rows, as once, few, many or a class of expanded clone.

TRBD2,TRBV5-1,TRBJ2-7,-,CASSARLGTSGRMDEQYF,TGCGCCAGCAGCGCGCGTCTCGGGACTAGCGGGAGAATGGACGAGCAGTACTTC
TRBD1,TRBV6-5,TRBJ1-3,-,CASSYSDRATGNTIYF,TGTGCCAGCAGTTACTCGGACAGGGCAACTGGAAACACCATATATTTT
-,TRBV7-2,TRBJ1-6,many,CASSLLGSYNSPLHF,TGTGCCAGCAGCTTACTCGGGAGCTATAATTCACCCCTCCACTTT
TRBD1,TRBV6-6,TRBJ1-2,-,CASSLQGTPSYGYTF,TGTGCCAGCAGTTTACAGGGGACCCCTAGCTATGGCTACACCTTC
-,TRBV12-3/TRBV12-4,TRBJ2-6,few,CASSYIGTGPPGANVLTF,TGTGCCAGCAGTTATATTGGGACTGGGCCACCTGGGGCCAACGTCCTGACTTTC
-,TRBV6-2/TRBV6-3,TRBJ2-3,-,CANLGSGPDTQYF,TGTGCCAACCTAGGGTCAGGCCCAGATACGCAGTATTTT
TRBD1,TRBV12-3/TRBV12-4,TRBJ2-5,-,CASSTYGQGQETQYF,TGTGCCAGCAGTACTTACGGACAGGGGCAAGAGACACAGTACTTC
-,TRBV12-3/TRBV12-4,TRBJ2-1,many,CASSSLNEQFF,TGCGCCAGCAGCTCTCTCAATGAGCAGTTCTTC
-,TRBV9,TRBJ1-4,few,CASSTGQFPNEKLFF,TGTGCCAGCAGCACTGGACAATTTCCTAATGAAAAACTGTTTTTT
TRBD1,TRBV4-1,TRBJ2-2,-,CASSPAGTGDTGELFF,TGCGCCAGCAGCCCAGCAGGGACAGGGGACACCGGGGAGCTGTTTTTT
-,TRBV6-2/TRBV6-3,TRBJ2-5,many,CASSYSGTQETQYF,TGTGCCAGCAGCTACTCCGGGACTCAAGAGACCCAGTACTTC
TRBD1,TRBV7-8,TRBJ2-7,many,CASSLDRVYSYEQYF,TGTGCCAGCAGCTTGGACAGGGTTTACTCCTACGAGCAGTACTTC
-,TRBV20-1,TRBJ2-2,few,CSAGGGSGGELFF,TGCAGTGCCGGTGGGGGGTCAGGGGGGGAGCTGTTTTTT
TRBD2,TRBV7-2,TRBJ2-1,few,CASTPGGRRIYNEQFF,TGTGCCAGCACCCCTGGCGGGAGAAGGATTTACAATGAGCAGTTCTTC
TRBD1,TRBV9,TRBJ2-1,-,CASSVEGQGGYEQFF,TGTGCCAGCAGCGTAGAGGGACAGGGAGGATATGAGCAGTTCTTC
-,TRBV6-4,TRBJ2-3,-,CASSDLTTDTQYF,TGTGCCAGCAGTGACCTAACCACAGATACGCAGTATTTT
-,TRBV15,TRBJ2-3,many,CATSREAGATDTQYF,TGTGCCACCAGCAGAGAGGCGGGGGCCACAGATACGCAGTATTTT
-,TRBV6-6,TRBJ1-2,-,CASSYVAGDGYTF,TGTGCCAGCAGTTACGTCGCAGGGGATGGCTACACCTTC
-,TRBV9,TRBJ2-2,-,CASSVVDAGTSNAGELFF,TGTGCCAGCAGCGTAGTGGATGCGGGGACATCCAACGCCGGGGAGCTGTTTTTT
-,TRBV6-1,TRBJ2-5,-,CASSEKMDSSQETQYF,TGTGCCAGCAGTGAAAAGATGGACAGCTCCCAAGAGACCCAGTACTTC
-,TRBV7-7,TRBJ2-1,-,CASTASVGGDEQFF,TGTGCTAGCACGGCGTCCGTAGGGGGAGATGAGCAGTTCTTC
-,TRBV20-1,TRBJ2-3,-,CSARDTGRGSTDTQYF,TGCAGTGCTAGAGATACAGGGAGGGGAAGCACAGATACGCAGTATTTT
TRBD2,TRBV6-1,TRBJ2-4,few,CASSILSGLAGMNIQYF,TGTGCCAGCAGCATCTTATCCGGACTAGCGGGAATGAACATTCAGTACTTC
TRBD1,TRBV20-1,TRBJ2-7,-,CSASKGTGGYEQYF,TGCAGTGCCTCAAAAGGGACAGGGGGCTACGAGCAGTACTTC
-,TRBV20-1,TRBJ1-5,few,CSARDFGQGGQPQHF,TGCAGTGCTAGAGATTTCGGGCAGGGCGGTCAGCCCCAGCATTTT
TRBD2,TRBV7-2,TRBJ2-1,-,CASSVTSGSRYEQFF,TGTGCCAGCAGCGTAACTAGCGGGAGTAGGTATGAGCAGTTCTTC
-,TRBV28,TRBJ2-7,-,CASSLIQGAPYEQYF,TGTGCCAGCAGTTTAATCCAGGGTGCCCCCTACGAGCAGTACTTC
TRBD1,TRBV15,TRBJ1-2,few,CATSSLAGTANYGYTF,TGTGCCACCAGCAGCCTAGCCGGGACAGCTAACTATGGCTACACCTTC
TRBD1,TRBV7-2,TRBJ2-5,-,CASSQDRGVGETQYF,TGTGCCAGCAGCCAAGACAGGGGAGTCGGGGAGACCCAGTACTTC
-,TRBV24-1,TRBJ2-1,few,CATSDLGYEQFF,TGTGCCACCAGTGATTTGGGATATGAGCAGTTCTTC
-,TRBV4-3,TRBJ2-7,-,CASSQWGSYEQYF,TGCGCCAGCAGCCAGTGGGGCTCCTACGAGCAGTACTTC
-,TRBV6-5,TRBJ2-7,-,CASSYKTEHRSYEQYF,TGTGCCAGCAGTTACAAAACCGAACATCGCTCCTACGAGCAGTACTTC
-,TRBV28,TRBJ2-2,-,CASSLWAGSNTGELFF,TGTGCCAGCAGTTTATGGGCAGGGAGTAACACCGGGGAGCTGTTTTTT
TRBD2,TRBV20-1,TRBJ2-5,-,CSARDASGPQETQYF,TGCAGTGCTAGAGATGCTAGCGGCCCCCAAGAGACCCAGTACTTC
-,TRBV5-1,TRBJ2-7,few,CASSSPNRTFSYEQYF,TGCGCCAGCAGCTCACCCAACCGGACATTCTCCTACGAGCAGTACTTC
-,TRBV29-1,TRBJ2-2,few,CSGLGLPGELFF,TGCAGCGGTTTGGGACTCCCTGGGGAGCTGTTTTTT
-,TRBV27,TRBJ2-7,-,CASRDQGFGNEQYF,TGTGCCAGCCGAGATCAGGGCTTTGGGAACGAGCAGTACTTC
-,TRBV29-1,TRBJ2-2,many,CSVGPFNTGELFF,TGCAGCGTTGGCCCGTTCAACACCGGGGAGCTGTTTTTT
-,TRBV27,TRBJ2-2,-,CASLRPGISKSNTGELFF,TGTGCCAGCCTAAGGCCCGGGATTTCCAAATCGAACACCGGGGAGCTGTTTTTT
-,TRBV12-3/TRBV12-4,TRBJ2-2,once,CASSFRLGQKHIGQLFF,TGTGCCAGCAGTTTCCGTCTAGGACAGAAGCACATCGGGCAGCTGTTTTTT
TRBD1,TRBV19,TRBJ2-1,few,CASSIGQGYNEQFF,TGTGCCAGTAGTATAGGACAGGGATACAATGAGCAGTTCTTC
-,TRBV27,TRBJ2-5,few,CASSLWSQETQYF,TGTGCCAGCAGTTTGTGGTCCCAAGAGACCCAGTACTTC
TRBD1,TRBV6-5,TRBJ2-7,-,CASSTPGQGNEQYF,TGTGCCAGCAGTACCCCGGGACAGGGAAACGAGCAGTACTTC
-,TRBV12-3/TRBV12-4,TRBJ2-3,few,CASSLSAEDTQYF,TGTGCCAGCAGTTTGAGCGCCGAAGATACGCAGTATTTT
-,TRBV10-3,TRBJ1-1,-,CAIRAPLNTEAFF,TGTGCCATCAGGGCACCATTGAACACTGAAGCTTTCTTT
-,TRBV20-1,TRBJ2-6,-,CSARGSGPGANVLTF,TGCAGTGCTAGAGGATCAGGGCCTGGGGCCAACGTCCTGACTTTC
-,TRBV7-3,TRBJ2-5,-,CASSLMPPRGGNQETQYF,TGTGCCAGCAGCTTAATGCCACCCAGGGGAGGAAATCAAGAGACCCAGTACTTC
TRBD1,TRBV9,TRBJ1-6,-,CASSVEVAGGTWYSPLHF,TGTGCCAGCAGCGTAGAGGTAGCAGGGGGAACGTGGTATTCACCCCTCCACTTT
-,TRBV28,TRBJ1-2,few,CASSLVVYYGYTF,TGTGCCAGCAGTTTAGTGGTGTACTATGGCTACACCTTC
TRBD1,TRBV7-9,TRBJ1-5,-,CASSLWTGVVGNQPQHF,TGTGCCAGCAGCTTATGGACAGGGGTGGTTGGCAATCAGCCCCAGCATTTT
-,TRBV4-3,TRBJ2-3,-,CASCQGSSYDTQYF,TGCGCCAGCTGCCAAGGGAGTAGCTACGATACGCAGTATTTT
-,TRBV7-2,TRBJ1-2,-,CASSLGAGGYTF,TGTGCCAGCAGCTTAGGGGCGGGCGGCTACACCTTC
-,TRBV29-1,TRBJ2-3,few,CSVVRGRGTQYF,TGCAGCGTTGTAAGGGGGCGGGGTACGCAGTATTTT
-,TRBV12-3/TRBV12-4,TRBJ2-7,few,CASSLRDTYYEQYF,TGTGCCAGCAGTTTGAGGGATACCTACTACGAGCAGTACTTC
-,TRBV3-1,TRBJ2-5,-,CASSPSSLAQETQYF,TGTGCCAGCAGTCCTTCCTCGCTAGCCCAAGAGACCCAGTACTTC
TRBD1,TRBV28,TRBJ1-1,-,CASRLRGQGEWGMNTEAFF,TGTGCCAGCAGGCTCCGAGGACAGGGCGAGTGGGGGATGAACACTGAAGCTTTCTTT
TRBD2,TRBV7-2,TRBJ2-1,-,CASSLDSGGSNEQFF,TGTGCCAGCAGCTTGGATAGCGGGGGGTCAAATGAGCAGTTCTTC
-,TRBV15,TRBJ1-2,-,CATSREFTGPLSYGYTF,TGTGCCACCAGCAGAGAGTTTACAGGGCCCCTATCGTATGGCTACACCTTC
-,TRBV20-1,TRBJ2-5,few,CSAWTLGETQYF,TGCAGTGCTTGGACATTGGGGGAGACCCAGTACTTC
TRBD2,TRBV7-3,TRBJ2-3,-,CASSQGLAGGMGDTQYF,TGTGCCAGCAGCCAGGGACTAGCGGGAGGGATGGGGGATACGCAGTATTTT